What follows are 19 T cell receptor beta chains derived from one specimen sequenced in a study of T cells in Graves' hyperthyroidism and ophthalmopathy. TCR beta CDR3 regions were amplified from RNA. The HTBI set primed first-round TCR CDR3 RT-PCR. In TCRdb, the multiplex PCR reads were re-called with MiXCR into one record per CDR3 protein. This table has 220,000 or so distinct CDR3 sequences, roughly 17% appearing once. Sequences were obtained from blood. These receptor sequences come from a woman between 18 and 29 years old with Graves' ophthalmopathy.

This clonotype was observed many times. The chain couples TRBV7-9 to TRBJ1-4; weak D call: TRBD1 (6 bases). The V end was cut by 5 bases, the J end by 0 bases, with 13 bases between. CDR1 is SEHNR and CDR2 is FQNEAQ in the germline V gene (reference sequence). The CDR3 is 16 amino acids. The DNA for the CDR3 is TGTGCCAGCAGCCAGGCAGGGGAGACAACTAATGAAAAACTGTTTTTT. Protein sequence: CASSQAGETTNEKLFF.

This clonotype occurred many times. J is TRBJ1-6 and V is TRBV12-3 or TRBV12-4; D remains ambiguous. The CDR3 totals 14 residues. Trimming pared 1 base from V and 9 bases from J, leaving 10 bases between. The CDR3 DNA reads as TGTGCCAGCAGTTTAGTCAGAGAGGGTTCACCCCTCCACTTT. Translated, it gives CASSLVREGSPLHF.

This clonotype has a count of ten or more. CDR3 region: CASNRGPTDTQYF. For the CDR3, the DNA is TGTGCCAGTAACCGGGGGCCCACAGATACGCAGTATTTT. V is TRBV19 and J is TRBJ2-3; D is tentatively TRBD1 or TRBD2 (6 bases each). V was trimmed by 7 bases and J by 2 bases, leaving 10 bases between them. Germline assignment: CDR1 LNHDA and CDR2 SQIVND (reference sequence). The CDR3 is made up of 13 amino acids. Using reference TRBV19 and TRBJ2-3 for the parts outside the CDR3, the full variable domain is DGGITQSPKYLFRKEGQNVTLSCEQNLNHDAMYWYRQDPGQGLRLIYYSQIVNDFQKGDIAEGYSVSREKKESFPLTVTSAQKNPTAFYLCASNRGPTDTQYFGPGTRLTVL.

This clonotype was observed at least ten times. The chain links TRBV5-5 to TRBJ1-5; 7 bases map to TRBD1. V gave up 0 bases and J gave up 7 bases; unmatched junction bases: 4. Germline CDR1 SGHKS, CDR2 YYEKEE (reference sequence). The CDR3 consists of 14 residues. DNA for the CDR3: TGTGCCAGCAGCTTGGGGCAGGGGGGGCAGCCCCAGCATTTT. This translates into CASSLGQGGQPQHF. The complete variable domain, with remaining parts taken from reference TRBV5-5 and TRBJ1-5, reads DAGVTQSPTHLIKTRGQQVTLRCSPISGHKSVSWYQQVLGQGPQFIFQYYEKEERGRGNFPDRFSARQFPNYSSELNVNALLLGDSALYLCASSLGQGGQPQHFGDGTRLSIL.

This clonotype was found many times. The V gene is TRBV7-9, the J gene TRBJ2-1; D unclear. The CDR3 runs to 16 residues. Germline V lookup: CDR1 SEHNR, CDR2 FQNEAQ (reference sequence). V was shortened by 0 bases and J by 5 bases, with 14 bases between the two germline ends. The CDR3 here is CASSLAVFGTNNEQFF. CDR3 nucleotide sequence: TGTGCCAGCAGCTTAGCGGTTTTCGGCACCAACAATGAGCAGTTCTTC.

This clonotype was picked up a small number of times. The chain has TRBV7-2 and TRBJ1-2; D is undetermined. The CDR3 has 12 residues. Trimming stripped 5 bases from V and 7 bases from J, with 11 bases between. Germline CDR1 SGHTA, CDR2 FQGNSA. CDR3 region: CASSANKGGYTF. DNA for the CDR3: TGTGCCAGCAGCGCTAATAAAGGTGGCTACACCTTC.

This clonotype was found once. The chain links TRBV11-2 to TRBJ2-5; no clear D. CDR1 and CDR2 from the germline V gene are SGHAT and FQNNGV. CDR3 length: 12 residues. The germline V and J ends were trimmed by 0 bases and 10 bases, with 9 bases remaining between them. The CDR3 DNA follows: TGTGCCAGCAGCTTAGATTTGGTCGGCCAGTACTTC. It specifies CASSLDLVGQYF. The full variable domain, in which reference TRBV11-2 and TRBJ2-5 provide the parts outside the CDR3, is EAGVAQSPRYKIIEKRQSVAFWCNPISGHATLYWYQQILGQGPKLLIQFQNNGVVDDSQLPKDRFSAERLKGVDSTLKIQPAKLEDSAVYLCASSLDLVGQYFGPGTRLLVL.

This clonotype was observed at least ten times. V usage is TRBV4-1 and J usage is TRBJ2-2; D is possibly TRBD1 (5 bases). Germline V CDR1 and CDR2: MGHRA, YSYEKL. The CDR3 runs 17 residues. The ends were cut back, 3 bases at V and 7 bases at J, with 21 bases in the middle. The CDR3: CASSHPSRGRADGELFF. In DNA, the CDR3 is TGCGCCAGCAGCCATCCCTCGCGCGGCAGGGCAGACGGGGAGCTGTTTTTT.

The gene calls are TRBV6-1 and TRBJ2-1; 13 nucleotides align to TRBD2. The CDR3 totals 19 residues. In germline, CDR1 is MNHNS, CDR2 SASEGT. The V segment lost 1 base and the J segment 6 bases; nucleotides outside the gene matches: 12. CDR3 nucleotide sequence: TGTGCCAGCAGTGAAGTACTAGCGGGGGGGATCCGGGTTCGCAATGAGCAGTTCTTC. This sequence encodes CASSEVLAGGIRVRNEQFF.

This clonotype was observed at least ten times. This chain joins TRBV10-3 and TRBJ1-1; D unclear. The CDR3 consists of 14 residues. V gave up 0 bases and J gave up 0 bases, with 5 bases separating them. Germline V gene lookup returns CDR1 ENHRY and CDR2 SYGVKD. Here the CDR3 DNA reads TGTGCCATCAGTGAGTCCCCCATGAACACTGAAGCTTTCTTT. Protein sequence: CAISESPMNTEAFF.

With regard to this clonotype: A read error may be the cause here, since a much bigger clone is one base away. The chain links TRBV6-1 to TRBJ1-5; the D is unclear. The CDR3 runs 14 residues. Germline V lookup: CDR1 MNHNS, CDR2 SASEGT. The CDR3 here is CAGSPFRGGQPQHF. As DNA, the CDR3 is TGTGCCGGCAGTCCATTCAGAGGAGGTCAGCCCCAGCATTTT.

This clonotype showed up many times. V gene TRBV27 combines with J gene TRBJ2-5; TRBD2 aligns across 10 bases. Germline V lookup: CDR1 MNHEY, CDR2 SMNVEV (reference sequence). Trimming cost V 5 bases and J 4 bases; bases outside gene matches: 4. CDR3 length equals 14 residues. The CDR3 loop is CASSKRGGAETQYF. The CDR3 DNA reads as TGTGCCAGCAGTAAGCGGGGGGGCGCAGAGACCCAGTACTTC.

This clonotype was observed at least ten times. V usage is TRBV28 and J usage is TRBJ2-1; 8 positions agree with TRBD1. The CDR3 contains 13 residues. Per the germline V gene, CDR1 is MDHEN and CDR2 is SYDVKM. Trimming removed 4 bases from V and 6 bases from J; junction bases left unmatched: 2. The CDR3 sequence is CASSSDRGNEQFF. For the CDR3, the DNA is TGTGCCAGCAGTTCAGACAGGGGCAATGAGCAGTTCTTC.

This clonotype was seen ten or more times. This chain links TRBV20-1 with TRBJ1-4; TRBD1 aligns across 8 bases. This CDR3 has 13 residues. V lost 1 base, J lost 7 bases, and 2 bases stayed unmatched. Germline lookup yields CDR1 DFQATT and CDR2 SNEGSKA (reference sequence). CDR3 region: CSARGQGLEKLFF. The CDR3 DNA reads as TGCAGTGCTAGAGGACAGGGGCTTGAAAAACTGTTTTTT.

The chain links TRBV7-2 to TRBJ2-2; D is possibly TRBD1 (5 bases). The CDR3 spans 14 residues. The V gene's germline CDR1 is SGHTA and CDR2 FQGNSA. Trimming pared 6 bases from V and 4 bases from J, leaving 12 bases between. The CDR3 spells CASSPQATTGELFF. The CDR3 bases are TGTGCCAGCAGTCCACAGGCAACCACCGGGGAGCTGTTTTTT.

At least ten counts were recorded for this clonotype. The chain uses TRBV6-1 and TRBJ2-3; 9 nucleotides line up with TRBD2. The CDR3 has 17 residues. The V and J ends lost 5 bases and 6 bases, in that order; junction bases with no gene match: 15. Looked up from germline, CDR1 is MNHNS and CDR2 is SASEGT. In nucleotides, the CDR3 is TGTGCCAGCAGTTCCCAATCGGCGGGAGGGCCGGGGGATACGCAGTATTTT. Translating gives CASSSQSAGGPGDTQYF.

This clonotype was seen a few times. CDR3 residues: CASTRDRPGNTIYF. In nucleotides, the CDR3 is TGTGCCAGCACCCGCGACAGGCCTGGAAACACCATATATTTT. The chain combines TRBV12-3 or TRBV12-4 with TRBJ1-3, with D possibly TRBD1 on 6 matching bases. This CDR3 spans 14 amino acids. Trimming cost V 7 bases and J 2 bases, with 12 bases left between them.

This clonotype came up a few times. The CDR3 reads CASSIAWGGQANTGELFF. The DNA of the CDR3 is TGTGCCAGTAGTATAGCCTGGGGGGGACAAGCGAACACCGGGGAGCTGTTTTTT. The chain employs TRBV19 and TRBJ2-2, with a possible D match to TRBD2 (7 bases). Germline loops: CDR1 LNHDA, CDR2 SQIVND (reference sequence). Trimming stripped 1 base from V and 0 bases from J, with 15 bases between. This CDR3 spans 18 amino acids.

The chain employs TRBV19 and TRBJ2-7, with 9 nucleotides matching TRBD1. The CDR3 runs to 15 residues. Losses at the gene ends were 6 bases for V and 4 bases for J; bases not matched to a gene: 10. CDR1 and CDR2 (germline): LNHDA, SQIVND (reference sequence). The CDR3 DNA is TGTGCCAGTAGAGAACCGGGACAGGGAATGTACGAGCAGTACTTC. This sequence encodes CASREPGQGMYEQYF.